The 31 T cell receptor beta chains below come from one sample, sequenced in a study of blood T cell repertoires in COVID-19. Using immunoSEQ multiplex PCR, the repertoire was profiled, and TCRdb retains in-frame clones only, with some absent. The sample includes 280,000 or so clones, around 87% of them seen just once. The sample taken for sequencing was PBMCs or T cells enriched from blood (not recorded which). These receptor sequences come from a woman younger than 35 with acute COVID-19.

The chain has TRBV2 and TRBJ2-7; 11 nucleotides align to TRBD1. This CDR3 contains 14 residues. V dropped 7 bases and J dropped 6; count of bases not matched to a gene: 8. Per the germline V gene, CDR1 is SNHLY and CDR2 is FYNNEI. The CDR3 reads CASITRDRGGEQYF. The CDR3 DNA reads as TGTGCCAGCATCACCCGGGACAGGGGGGGCGAGCAGTACTTC.

The chain has TRBV5-4 and TRBJ1-2; 8 bases are shared with TRBD1. The CDR3 has 17 residues. Unmatched junction bases numbered 12, after V lost 0 bases and J lost 5 bases. The germline V gene has CDR1 SGHNT and CDR2 YYREEE (reference sequence). The CDR3 spells CASSLDGQGALLYGYTF. The DNA for the CDR3 is TGTGCCAGCAGCTTGGATGGGCAGGGGGCTTTGCTATATGGCTACACCTTC.

The chain joins TRBV10-1 to TRBJ2-3; D perhaps matches TRBD2 (6 bases). The CDR3 extends over 16 amino acids. Germline assignment: CDR1 WNHNN and CDR2 SYGVQD (reference sequence). V lost 5 bases and J 0 bases, leaving 15 bases between the germline ends. CDR3 sequence reads: CASSPRLEPSTDTQYF. CDR3 sequence (DNA): TGCGCCAGCAGTCCAAGACTAGAACCTAGCACAGATACGCAGTATTTT.

This clone showed up just once. V gene TRBV27 combines with J gene TRBJ2-2, with 7 bases that match TRBD1. Trimming cost V 7 bases and J 3 bases; bases outside gene matches: 11. The length of the CDR3 is 16 residues. The V gene's germline CDR1 is MNHEY and CDR2 SMNVEV (reference sequence). The CDR3: CASISGEDRYTGELFF. In nucleotides, the CDR3 is TGTGCCAGCATAAGTGGCGAGGACAGGTACACCGGGGAGCTGTTTTTT.

CDR3 sequence: CASSLDGTLYNEQFF. The CDR3 coding sequence is TGTGCCAGCAGCCTCGACGGGACTCTGTACAATGAGCAGTTCTTC. The chain links TRBV7-6 to TRBJ2-1, with a tentative D call TRBD2 (6 bases). Germline CDR1 is SGHVS and CDR2 is FNYEAQ. There are 15 residues in the CDR3. V shed 5 bases and J shed 4 bases, with 15 bases lying between them.

This clone was seen only a few times. The chain uses TRBV28 and TRBJ2-7; 8 bases map to TRBD1. Looked up from germline, CDR1 is MDHEN and CDR2 is SYDVKM. Germline trimming cut 7 bases from V and 0 bases from J; bases unmatched to any gene: 11. The CDR3 sequence is 16 residues long. This CDR3 is CASTQQGARSSYEQYF. DNA of the CDR3: TGTGCCAGCACCCAGCAGGGGGCGAGGAGCTCCTACGAGCAGTACTTC.

The genes are TRBV15 and TRBJ2-5; D might be TRBD1 (5 bases). V was shortened by 8 bases and J by 4 bases, with 14 bases between the two germline ends. The germline V gene has CDR1 LNHNV and CDR2 YYDKDF (reference sequence). This CDR3 region has 13 residues. The CDR3 DNA reads as TGTGCCACCCGCGTATCAGACAGAGAGACCCAGTACTTC. It yields the protein CATRVSDRETQYF. The whole variable domain, filled in from reference TRBV15 and TRBJ2-5, reads DAMVIQNPRYQVTQFGKPVTLSCSQTLNHNVMYWYQQKSSQAPKLLFHYYDKDFNNEADTPDNFQSRRPNTSFCFLDIRSPGLGDTAMYLCATRVSDRETQYFGPGTRLLVL.

The chain is built from TRBV2 and TRBJ1-2; 7 bases match TRBD1. V gave up 3 bases and J gave up 5 bases; unmatched junction bases: 6. CDR3 length equals 14 residues. The germline gives CDR1 SNHLY, CDR2 FYNNEI. CDR3 loop: CASSEQAGGYGYTF. CDR3 sequence (DNA): TGTGCCAGCAGTGAGCAGGCAGGGGGATATGGCTACACCTTC.

The sample holds one count of this clone. This sequence joins TRBV7-9 and TRBJ1-2; weak D call: TRBD1 (5 bases). Germline V lookup: CDR1 SEHNR, CDR2 FQNEAQ (reference sequence). The CDR3 length is 13 residues. Trimming pared 5 bases from V and 6 bases from J, leaving 13 bases between. The CDR3 bases are TGTGCCAGCAGCACCAGGGTCTTGGATGGCTACACCTTC. Its protein product is CASSTRVLDGYTF. Full variable domain (rest looked up from reference TRBV7-9 and TRBJ1-2): DTGVSQNPRHKITKRGQNVTFRCDPISEHNRLYWYRQTLGQGPEFLTYFQNEAQLEKSRLLSDRFSAERPKGSFSTLEIQRTEQGDSAMYLCASSTRVLDGYTFGSGTRLTVV.

On this clone itself: Different DNA sequences within this sample yield the same CDR3. The chain employs TRBV5-1 and TRBJ2-1, with 7 bases fitting TRBD1. V dropped 5 bases and J dropped 2; count of bases not matched to a gene: 4. CDR1 and CDR2 from the germline V gene are SGHRS and YFSETQ. This CDR3 contains 14 residues. DNA of the CDR3: TGCGCCAGCAGTGGCCAGGGGGCCTACAATGAGCAGTTCTTC. Translation: CASSGQGAYNEQFF.

The rearrangement joins TRBV7-9 to TRBJ2-2, with D possibly being TRBD1 (6 bases). V gave up 5 bases and J gave up 3 bases, with 10 bases separating them. The CDR3 has 14 residues. CDR1 and CDR2 from the germline V gene are SEHNR and FQNEAQ (reference sequence). The CDR3 bases are TGTGCCAGCAGCCCAGGGGTATACACCGGGGAGCTGTTTTTT. Its translation: CASSPGVYTGELFF.

This chain links TRBV6-5 with TRBJ2-1, with D possibly being TRBD2 (6 bases). The germline V gene has CDR1 MNHEY and CDR2 SVGAGI. CDR3 length equals 13 residues. The ends were cut back, 9 bases at V and 2 bases at J, with 11 bases in the middle. As DNA, the CDR3 is TGTGCCAGTGCCTGGGAGGCCTACAATGAGCAGTTCTTC. The encoded protein is CASAWEAYNEQFF.

For this clone: In the same sample, other DNA sequences code for this CDR3. The V gene is TRBV11-3, the J gene TRBJ1-1, with 7 bases that match TRBD1. Trimming cost V 4 bases and J 1 base; bases outside gene matches: 0. CDR1 and CDR2 (germline): SGHNT, YENEEA. CDR3 length: 13 amino acids. CDR3 amino acids: CASSWTGNTEAFF. DNA of the CDR3: TGTGCCAGCAGCTGGACAGGGAACACTGAAGCTTTCTTT. Complete variable domain (other parts from reference TRBV11-3 and TRBJ1-1): EAGVVQSPRYKIIEKKQPVAFWCNPISGHNTLYWYLQNLGQGPELLIRYENEEAVDDSQLPKDRFSAERLKGVDSTLKIQPAELGDSAVYLCASSWTGNTEAFFGQGTRLTVV.

A few counts support this clone. The same CDR3 arises from other DNA sequences in this sample as well. The genes are TRBV7-2 and TRBJ2-5, with 7 bases matching TRBD2. The CDR3 runs to 14 residues. After removal of 0 bases from V and 5 bases from J, the junction contained 3 bases not matched to a gene. Germline V gene lookup returns CDR1 SGHTA and CDR2 FQGNSA. DNA of the CDR3: TGTGCCAGCAGCTTAGCGGGAGGGGTGGAGACCCAGTACTTC. Translating gives CASSLAGGVETQYF.

The chain uses TRBV27 and TRBJ2-3; D gene ambiguous. CDR1 and CDR2 from the germline V gene are MNHEY and SMNVEV (reference sequence). The CDR3 totals 16 residues. V was pared by 5 bases and J by 0 bases, with 15 bases between. CDR3 nucleotide sequence: TGTGCCAGCAGTGCCCAGCCAGGCCCAAGCACAGATACGCAGTATTTT. It specifies CASSAQPGPSTDTQYF.

This clone was recorded once. The chain employs TRBV6-2 or TRBV6-3 and TRBJ2-1, with 7 nucleotides matching TRBD2. The CDR3 is made up of 14 amino acids. Unmatched junction bases numbered 6, after V lost 5 bases and J lost 5 bases. Germline loops: CDR1 MNHEY, CDR2 SVGEGT. This chain's CDR3 is CASSGTSAHNEQFF. CDR3 DNA: TGTGCCAGCAGTGGTACTAGCGCCCACAATGAGCAGTTCTTC.

The J gene is TRBJ2-7, the V gene TRBV3-1 (or the pseudogene TRBV3-2); TRBD2 matches 8 bases. From germline, CDR1 is LGHDT and CDR2 YNNKEL (reference sequence). The CDR3 is 16 amino acids. V was clipped by 1 base and J by 4 bases; unmatched bases: 9. This CDR3 is CASSQGWTSRIYEQYF. The CDR3 DNA follows: TGTGCCAGCAGCCAAGGGTGGACTAGCAGAATATACGAGCAGTACTTC.

The chain uses TRBV7-6 and TRBJ2-2, with D perhaps matching TRBD1 (6 bases). The CDR3 contains 17 residues. Germline CDR1 is SGHVS and CDR2 is FNYEAQ. Trimming stripped 2 bases from V and 3 bases from J, with 16 bases between. CDR3 bases: TGTGCCAGCAGCTTATTCCCCCCGGCAGGGGACACCGGGGAGCTGTTTTTT. Translation gives CASSLFPPAGDTGELFF.

Only a few counts were recorded for this clone. The rearrangement links TRBV6-5 to TRBJ2-2; D might be TRBD2 (5 bases). V gave up 6 bases and J gave up 6 bases, with 11 bases separating them. The CDR3 spans 13 residues. The germline V gene has CDR1 MNHEY and CDR2 SVGAGI. The CDR3: CASRPWGAGELFF. The DNA of the CDR3 is TGTGCCAGCAGACCCTGGGGAGCCGGGGAGCTGTTTTTT.

This sequence joins TRBV19 and TRBJ2-2; 7 bases fit TRBD1. The CDR3 consists of 14 residues. Germline CDR1 LNHDA, CDR2 SQIVND (reference sequence). With V trimmed by 4 bases and J by 6 bases, 5 bases remained unmatched. The CDR3 DNA is TGTGCCAGTAGTACGACAGGGACCCCCGGGGAGCTGTTTTTT. Its protein product is CASSTTGTPGELFF.

The CDR3 region has the DNA TGTGCCAGCAGTTCCGCGAGCCCCGGGGAAGATACGCAGTATTTT. Amino acid sequence: CASSSASPGEDTQYF. V and J are TRBV6-2 or TRBV6-3 and TRBJ2-3; D might be TRBD2 (5 bases). V was clipped by 4 bases and J by 5 bases, with 16 bases between them. Germline CDR1 is MNHEY and CDR2 is SVGEGT. The CDR3 is 15 amino acids.

J is TRBJ2-7 and V is TRBV5-6; 11 nucleotides match TRBD2. This CDR3 has 15 amino acids. J gave up 5 bases and V 3 bases, and 7 bases lay outside the gene matches. Germline V gene data show CDR1 as SGHDT and CDR2 as YYEEEE. The CDR3 region has the DNA TGTGCCAGCAGCTCGCCGGGACTAGCGGAGAACGAGCAGTACTTC. Translating it yields CASSSPGLAENEQYF. The full variable domain, with the rest looked up from reference TRBV5-6 and TRBJ2-7, is DAGVTQSPTHLIKTRGQQVTLRCSPKSGHDTVSWYQQALGQGPQFIFQYYEEEERQRGNFPDRFSGHQFPNYSSELNVNALLLGDSALYLCASSSPGLAENEQYFGPGTRLTVT.

On this clone itself: A junction end diverges from the germline sequence, so it may reflect a read error. The rearrangement links TRBV7-7 to TRBJ2-2, with D possibly matching TRBD1 (5 bases). This CDR3 region has 14 residues. Germline CDR1 SSHAT, CDR2 FNYEAQ (reference sequence). This CDR3 is CASSLSGFAGELFF. The CDR3, as DNA: TGTGCTAGCAGCTTATCAGGGTTTGCCGGGGAGCTGTTTTTT.

The rearrangement links TRBV28 to TRBJ2-3; unclear D gene. V was shortened by 3 bases and J by 8 bases, with 12 bases between the two germline ends. Looked up from germline, CDR1 is MDHEN and CDR2 is SYDVKM. The CDR3 contains 13 residues. CDR3 DNA: TGTGCCAGCAGTTTTAACCGACTTAGTACGCAGTATTTT. Residues: CASSFNRLSTQYF.

The V call is TRBV4-1, the J call TRBJ2-7; perhaps TRBD2 as D (6 bases). CDR3 length: 14 residues. Per the germline V gene, CDR1 is MGHRA and CDR2 is YSYEKL. The V gene lost 4 bases and the J gene lost 2 bases, with 12 bases spanning the gap. The chain's CDR3 is CASSPGPGAYEQYF. Written as DNA, the CDR3 is TGCGCCAGCAGCCCAGGACCGGGGGCCTACGAGCAGTACTTC.

V gene TRBV28 combines with J gene TRBJ2-5, with 11 bases lining up with TRBD2. Trimming took 10 bases from V and 4 from J; bases not matched to a gene: 11. There are 15 residues in the CDR3. Per the germline V gene, CDR1 is MDHEN and CDR2 is SYDVKM. The CDR3 protein is CATVRVGTSGETQYF. The CDR3, as DNA: TGTGCCACCGTCAGAGTAGGGACTAGCGGAGAGACCCAGTACTTC. The entire variable domain, with the rest obtained from reference TRBV28 and TRBJ2-5, is as follows: DVKVTQSSRYLVKRTGEKVFLECVQDMDHENMFWYRQDPGLGLRLIYFSYDVKMKEKGDIPEGYSVSREKKERFSLILESASTNQTSMYLCATVRVGTSGETQYFGPGTRLLVL.

J is TRBJ2-5 and V is TRBV18; 7 bases are a match to TRBD1. From germline, CDR1 is KGHSH and CDR2 LQKENI. V was pared by 4 bases and J by 2 bases, with 10 bases of the junction left unmatched. The CDR3 is 16 residues long. CDR3 sequence reads: CASSRRGTDLQETQYF. CDR3 sequence (DNA): TGTGCCAGCTCACGAAGGGGGACAGACCTTCAAGAGACCCAGTACTTC.

The chain has TRBV7-3 and TRBJ2-1, with 8 bases identical to TRBD2. J lost 6 bases, V lost 2 bases, and 3 bases had no gene match. Germline V gene data show CDR1 as SGHTA and CDR2 as FQGTGA. CDR3 length: 14 residues. The CDR3 DNA sequence: TGTGCCAGCAGCTTAGGGACTAGTTCCAATGAGCAGTTCTTC. This gives the protein CASSLGTSSNEQFF.

The chain carries TRBV19 and TRBJ2-2, with 8 bases fitting TRBD2. Germline-derived CDR1 and CDR2 are LNHDA and SQIVND (reference sequence). This CDR3 spans 14 amino acids. Trimming removed 7 bases from V and 7 bases from J; junction bases left unmatched: 8. The CDR3 reads CASMPGGHIGELFF. CDR3 in DNA: TGTGCCAGTATGCCGGGAGGGCATATCGGGGAGCTGTTTTTT.

This clone has a single count. V is TRBV6-5 and J is TRBJ2-1, with 12 bases that match TRBD2. The CDR3 is 15 amino acids. Looked up from germline, CDR1 is MNHEY and CDR2 is SVGAGI. J lost 6 bases, V lost 6 bases, and 6 bases had no gene match. The CDR3 protein is CASSRGTSGPNEQFF. The CDR3 DNA follows: TGTGCCAGCAGCCGTGGGACTAGCGGGCCCAATGAGCAGTTCTTC.

V gene TRBV7-2 combines with J gene TRBJ1-1; D is uncertain. Trimming removed 5 bases at V and 6 bases at J, with 13 bases between. The CDR3 consists of 13 residues. Germline V gene lookup returns CDR1 SGHTA and CDR2 FQGNSA. The CDR3 sequence is CASSVHVWSEAFF. DNA of the CDR3: TGTGCCAGCAGCGTACATGTATGGTCTGAAGCTTTCTTT.